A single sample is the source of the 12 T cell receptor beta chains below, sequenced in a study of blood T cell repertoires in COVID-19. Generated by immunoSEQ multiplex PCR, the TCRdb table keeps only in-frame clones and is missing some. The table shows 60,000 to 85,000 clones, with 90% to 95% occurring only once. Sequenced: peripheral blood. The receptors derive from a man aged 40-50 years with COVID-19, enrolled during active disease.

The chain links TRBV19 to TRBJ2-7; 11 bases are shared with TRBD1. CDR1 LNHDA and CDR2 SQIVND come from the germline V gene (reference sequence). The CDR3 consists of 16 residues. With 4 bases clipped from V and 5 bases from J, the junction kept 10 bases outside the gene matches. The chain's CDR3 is CASSRFPGQGVDEQYF. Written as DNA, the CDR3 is TGTGCCAGTAGTAGATTCCCGGGACAGGGGGTGGACGAGCAGTACTTC.

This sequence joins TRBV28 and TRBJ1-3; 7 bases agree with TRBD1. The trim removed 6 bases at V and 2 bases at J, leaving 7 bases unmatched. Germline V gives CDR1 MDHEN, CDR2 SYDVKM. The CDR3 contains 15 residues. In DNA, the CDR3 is TGTGCCAGCAGAGAACCCAGGGGGGCTGGAAACACCATATATTTT. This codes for CASREPRGAGNTIYF.

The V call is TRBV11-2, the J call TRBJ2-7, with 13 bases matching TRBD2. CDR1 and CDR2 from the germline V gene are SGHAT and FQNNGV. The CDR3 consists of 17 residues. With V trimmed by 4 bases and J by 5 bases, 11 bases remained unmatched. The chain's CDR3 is CASSWHPTSGGINEQYF. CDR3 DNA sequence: TGTGCCAGCAGCTGGCACCCGACTAGCGGGGGGATAAACGAGCAGTACTTC.

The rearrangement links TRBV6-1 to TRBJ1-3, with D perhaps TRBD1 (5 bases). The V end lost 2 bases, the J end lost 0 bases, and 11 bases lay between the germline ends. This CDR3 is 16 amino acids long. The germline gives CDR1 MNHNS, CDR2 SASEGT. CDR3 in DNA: TGTGCCAGCAGTGAAAATTTGGGGCCCTCTGGAAACACCATATATTTT. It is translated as CASSENLGPSGNTIYF.

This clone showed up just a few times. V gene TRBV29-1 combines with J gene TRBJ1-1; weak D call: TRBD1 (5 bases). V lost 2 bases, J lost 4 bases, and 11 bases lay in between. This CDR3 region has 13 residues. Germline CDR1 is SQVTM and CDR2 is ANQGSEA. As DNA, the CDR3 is TGCAGCGTTGAACCGGCCCAGGGCACTGAAGCTTTCTTT. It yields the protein CSVEPAQGTEAFF.

The CDR3 sequence: CATDGGNTEAFF. The CDR3 DNA follows: TGCGCCACGGATGGCGGTAACACTGAAGCTTTCTTT. V is TRBV4-1 and J is TRBJ1-1; D call uncertain. CDR3 length: 12 residues. Between the trimmed V and J ends, which lost 10 bases and 2 bases, there was a span of 11 bases. The V gene's germline CDR1 is MGHRA and CDR2 YSYEKL.

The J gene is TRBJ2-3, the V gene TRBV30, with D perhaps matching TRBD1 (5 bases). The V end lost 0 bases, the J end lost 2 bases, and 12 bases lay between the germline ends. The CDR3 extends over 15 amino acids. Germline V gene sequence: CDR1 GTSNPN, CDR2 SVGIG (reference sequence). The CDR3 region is CAWSVDTDFTDTQYF. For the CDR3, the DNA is TGTGCCTGGAGTGTGGACACTGACTTCACAGATACGCAGTATTTT.

The CDR3 protein is CASSSGQGDQPQHF. CDR3 nucleotides: TGTGCCAGCAGCTCGGGACAGGGGGATCAGCCCCAGCATTTT. The chain links TRBV5-8 to TRBJ1-5; 11 bases align to TRBD1. The CDR3 covers 14 residues. J was trimmed by 5 bases and V by 3 bases; bases with no gene match: 1. Germline loops: CDR1 SGHTS, CDR2 YDEGEE.

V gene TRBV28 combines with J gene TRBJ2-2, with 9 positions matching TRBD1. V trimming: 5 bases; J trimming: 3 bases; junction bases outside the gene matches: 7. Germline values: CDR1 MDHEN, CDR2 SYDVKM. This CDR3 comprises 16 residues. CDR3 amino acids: CASSPPGTGYTGELFF. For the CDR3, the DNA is TGTGCCAGCAGTCCTCCCGGGACAGGGTACACCGGGGAGCTGTTTTTT. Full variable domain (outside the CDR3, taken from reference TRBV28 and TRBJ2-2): DVKVTQSSRYLVKRTGEKVFLECVQDMDHENMFWYRQDPGLGLRLIYFSYDVKMKEKGDIPEGYSVSREKKERFSLILESASTNQTSMYLCASSPPGTGYTGELFFGEGSRLTVL.

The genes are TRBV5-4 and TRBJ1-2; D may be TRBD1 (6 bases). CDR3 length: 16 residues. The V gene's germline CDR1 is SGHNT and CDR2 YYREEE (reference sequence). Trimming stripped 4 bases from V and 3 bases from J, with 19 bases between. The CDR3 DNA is TGTGCCAGCAGCCTGGGGGGTGGGCAGGGGTACTATGGCTACACCTTC. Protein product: CASSLGGGQGYYGYTF.

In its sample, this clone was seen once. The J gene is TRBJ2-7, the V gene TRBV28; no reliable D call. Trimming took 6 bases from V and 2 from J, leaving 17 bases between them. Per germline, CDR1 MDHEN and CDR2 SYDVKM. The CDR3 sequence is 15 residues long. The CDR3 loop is CASSSLAGLTYEQYF. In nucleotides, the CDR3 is TGTGCCAGCAGCTCCCTGGCTGGGCTTACCTACGAGCAGTACTTC.

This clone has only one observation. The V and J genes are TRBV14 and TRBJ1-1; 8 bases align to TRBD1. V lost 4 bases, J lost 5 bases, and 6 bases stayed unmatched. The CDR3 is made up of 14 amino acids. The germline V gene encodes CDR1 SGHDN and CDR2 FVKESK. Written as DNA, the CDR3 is TGTGCCAGCAGCCTCAGGACAGGGCCGACTGAAGCTTTCTTT. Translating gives CASSLRTGPTEAFF.